The entry below gives a single T cell receptor beta chain sequence along with its context. As handled by the study authors: From reference gene primer amplification, estimates of nucleated cell counts were derived. Data came from immunoSEQ multiplex PCR; TCRdb stores just in-frame clones and leaves some out. V, J and clone size are taken as reported in that table, and D and trimming were inferred from the DNA itself. The sample shows some 61,000 clones, about nine tenths of them seen only once. The sample originates from a study of blood T cell repertoires in COVID-19. Study context: Acute and convalescent COVID-19 samples came from the United States, Italy and Spain. T cells, B-cell-depleted T cells, or PBMCs supplied cDNA or gDNA.

The germline V gene has CDR1 LGHNA and CDR2 YSLEER. CDR3 length: 13 residues. Trimming took off 0 bases at V and 9 bases at J, with 11 bases between the two ends. The chain links TRBV4-3 to TRBJ1-2; TRBD1 is a possible D gene (6 bases). What was sequenced was peripheral blood. This TCR derives from a man younger than 40 with acute or convalescent COVID-19. CDR3 residues: CASSQDGTSRYTF. The DNA of the CDR3 is TGCGCCAGCAGCCAAGATGGGACATCCCGCTACACCTTC.